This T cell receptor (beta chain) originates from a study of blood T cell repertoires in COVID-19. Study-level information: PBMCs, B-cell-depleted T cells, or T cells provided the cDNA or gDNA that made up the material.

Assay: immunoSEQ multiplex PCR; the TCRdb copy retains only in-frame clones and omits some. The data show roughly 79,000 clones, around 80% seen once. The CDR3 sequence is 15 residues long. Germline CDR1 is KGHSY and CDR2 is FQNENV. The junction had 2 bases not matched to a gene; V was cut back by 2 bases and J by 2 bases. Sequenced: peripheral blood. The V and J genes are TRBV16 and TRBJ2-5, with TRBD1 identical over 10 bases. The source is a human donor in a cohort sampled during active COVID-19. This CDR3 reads CASSQEGQGQETQYF. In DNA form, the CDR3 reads TGTGCCAGCAGCCAAGAGGGACAGGGGCAAGAGACCCAGTACTTC.